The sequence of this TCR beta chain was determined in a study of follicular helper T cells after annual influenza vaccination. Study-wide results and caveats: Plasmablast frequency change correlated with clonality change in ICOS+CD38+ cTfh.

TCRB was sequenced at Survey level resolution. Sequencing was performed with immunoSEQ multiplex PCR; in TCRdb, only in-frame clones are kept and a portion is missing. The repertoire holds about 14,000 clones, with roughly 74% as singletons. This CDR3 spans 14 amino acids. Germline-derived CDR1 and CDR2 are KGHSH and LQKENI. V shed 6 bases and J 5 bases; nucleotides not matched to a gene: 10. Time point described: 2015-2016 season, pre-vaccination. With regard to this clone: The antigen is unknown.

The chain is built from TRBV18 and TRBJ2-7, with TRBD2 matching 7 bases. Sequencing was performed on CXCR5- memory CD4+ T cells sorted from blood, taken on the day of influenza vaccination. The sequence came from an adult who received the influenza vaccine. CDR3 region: CASSATGLRDEQYF. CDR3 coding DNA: TGTGCCAGCTCGGCAACGGGACTAAGGGACGAGCAGTACTTC.